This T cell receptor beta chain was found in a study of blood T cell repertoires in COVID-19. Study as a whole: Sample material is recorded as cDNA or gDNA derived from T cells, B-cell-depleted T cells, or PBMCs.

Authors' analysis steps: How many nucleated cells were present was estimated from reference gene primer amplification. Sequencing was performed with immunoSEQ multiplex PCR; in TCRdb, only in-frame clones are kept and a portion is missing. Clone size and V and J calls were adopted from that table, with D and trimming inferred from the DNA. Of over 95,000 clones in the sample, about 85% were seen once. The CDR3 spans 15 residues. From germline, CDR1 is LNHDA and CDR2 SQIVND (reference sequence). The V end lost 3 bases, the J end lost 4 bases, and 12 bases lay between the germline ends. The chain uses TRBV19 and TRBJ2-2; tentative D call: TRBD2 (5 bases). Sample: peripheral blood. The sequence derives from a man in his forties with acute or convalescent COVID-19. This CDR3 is CASSIRQEATGELFF. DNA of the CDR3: TGTGCCAGTAGTATTAGGCAGGAGGCCACCGGGGAGCTGTTTTTT.